These 32 T cell receptor beta chains were sequenced from one sample in a study of blood T cell repertoires in COVID-19. Here immunoSEQ multiplex PCR was the method, and the copy in TCRdb shows in-frame clones only, minus some. The table includes roughly 200,000 clones, about 85% detected once. The material sequenced was peripheral blood. These TCRs come from a man in his fifties or sixties with active or convalescent COVID-19.

The V call is TRBV12-3 or TRBV12-4, the J call TRBJ1-4; 11 nucleotides agree with TRBD1. The CDR3 extends over 13 amino acids. V was clipped by 10 bases and J by 8 bases; unmatched bases: 6. The CDR3 DNA reads TGTGCCACTGCACGGGACAGGGGGGAAAAACTGTTTTTT. Protein product: CATARDRGEKLFF.

V and J are TRBV7-3 and TRBJ2-1; 14 bases match TRBD2. The CDR3 totals 16 residues. Germline CDR1 reads SGHTA; CDR2 reads FQGTGA. With 4 bases clipped from V and 7 bases from J, the junction kept 6 bases outside the gene matches. As DNA, the CDR3 is TGTGCCAGCAGCTCGGGTGGGACTAGCGGGGGTAATGAGCAGTTCTTC. Translation: CASSSGGTSGGNEQFF.

This clone has just one count. The rearrangement uses TRBV2 and TRBJ2-2; D is unresolved. The CDR3 sequence is 11 residues long. The V end was cut by 6 bases, the J end by 7 bases, with 6 bases between. The germline V gene has CDR1 SNHLY and CDR2 FYNNEI. The CDR3 nucleotides are TGTGCCAGCAGCCCCCACGGGGAGCTGTTTTTT. This gives the protein CASSPHGELFF.

V gene TRBV6-5 combines with J gene TRBJ2-2, with D possibly being TRBD2 (6 bases). CDR1 is MNHEY, CDR2 SVGAGI, per germline. The CDR3 is 15 residues long. V lost 5 bases and J 6 bases, leaving 16 bases between the germline ends. Here the CDR3 DNA reads TGTGCCAGCAGTAAACCCTCGACTAGGGCCGGGGAGCTGTTTTTT. Its translation: CASSKPSTRAGELFF.

The J gene is TRBJ1-2, the V gene TRBV3-1 (or the pseudogene TRBV3-2); D ambiguous. Trimming took off 1 base at V and 8 bases at J, with 8 bases between the two ends. Germline V CDR1 and CDR2: LGHDT, YNNKEL (reference sequence). The CDR3 totals 12 residues. The CDR3 DNA is TGTGCCAGCAGCCAAGGGCAGTCGGGCTACACCTTC. Translated: CASSQGQSGYTF.

The chain carries TRBV4-1 and TRBJ2-6; D call uncertain. Germline lookup yields CDR1 MGHRA and CDR2 YSYEKL. V dropped 0 bases and J dropped 0 bases, with 12 bases sitting between them. This CDR3 spans 18 amino acids. CDR3 region: CASSQDVVWASGANVLTF. CDR3 DNA sequence: TGCGCCAGCAGCCAAGATGTGGTTTGGGCCTCTGGGGCCAACGTCCTGACTTTC.

The chain recombines TRBV20-1 with TRBJ2-3; 8 positions agree with TRBD2. Germline assignment: CDR1 DFQATT and CDR2 SNEGSKA (reference sequence). After removal of 6 bases from V and 2 bases from J, the junction contained 10 bases not matched to a gene. The CDR3 sequence is 15 residues long. The CDR3 sequence is CSASLRRGDTDTQYF. DNA of the CDR3: TGCAGTGCCAGTCTGAGGCGGGGGGACACAGATACGCAGTATTTT.

The gene calls are TRBV2 and TRBJ1-4; no clear D. V gave up 6 bases and J gave up 8 bases, with 10 bases separating them. The V gene's germline CDR1 is SNHLY and CDR2 FYNNEI. This CDR3 is 12 amino acids long. CDR3 bases: TGTGCCAGCAGCCAAGGGAGGGAAAAACTGTTTTTT. Translating gives CASSQGREKLFF.

The chain employs TRBV23-1 and TRBJ2-7; 9 nucleotides align to TRBD2. TRBV23-1 is an ORF for which the function is uncertain. The CDR3 runs 15 residues. V gave up 6 bases and J gave up 4 bases; unmatched junction bases: 10. CDR3 region: CASRGERGARYEQYF. For the CDR3, the DNA is TGCGCCAGCAGGGGGGAGCGGGGGGCCCGGTACGAGCAGTACTTC.

V and J are TRBV2 and TRBJ2-2; TRBD2 matches 14 bases. Germline loops: CDR1 SNHLY, CDR2 FYNNEI. The CDR3 is 15 residues long. The trim removed 11 bases at V and 7 bases at J, leaving 9 bases unmatched. The DNA of the CDR3 is TGTGCCTCCAGGGGACTAGCGGGGGCGGTCGGGGAGCTGTTTTTT. It codes for CASRGLAGAVGELFF.

The rearrangement uses TRBV7-2 and TRBJ2-7; 8 nucleotides line up with TRBD1. V was pared by 0 bases and J by 1 base, with 2 bases of the junction left unmatched. Germline V CDR1 and CDR2: SGHTA, FQGNSA. This CDR3 is 15 amino acids long. In nucleotides, the CDR3 is TGTGCCAGCAGCTTAGCGACAGGGGAGTCCTACGAGCAGTACTTC. Translation: CASSLATGESYEQYF.

In this sample, this clone turned up a few times. The V call is TRBV5-4, the J call TRBJ1-2; the match to TRBD1 covers 10 bases. The germline V gene encodes CDR1 SGHNT and CDR2 YYREEE (reference sequence). The CDR3 contains 17 residues. V gave up 3 bases and J gave up 10 bases; unmatched junction bases: 18. CDR3 sequence (DNA): TGTGCCAGCAGCTCACAAGTCGGGACAGGGGTCGCGAGTGACTACACCTTC. It specifies CASSSQVGTGVASDYTF.

The genes are TRBV2 and TRBJ1-5; D not certain. V lost 4 bases, J lost 7 bases, and 11 bases lay in between. Germline assignment: CDR1 SNHLY and CDR2 FYNNEI. This CDR3 has 13 residues. CDR3 amino acids: CASSAGLGQPQHF. CDR3 DNA: TGTGCCAGCAGTGCGGGGTTGGGCCAGCCCCAGCATTTT. The entire variable domain, with the rest obtained from reference TRBV2 and TRBJ1-5, is as follows: EPEVTQTPSHQVTQMGQEVILRCVPISNHLYFYWYRQILGQKVEFLVSFYNNEISEKSEIFDDQFSVERPDGSNFTLKIRSTKLEDSAMYFCASSAGLGQPQHFGDGTRLSIL.

V is TRBV9 and J is TRBJ2-2; 7 positions match TRBD2. This CDR3 contains 15 residues. Germline trimming cut 0 bases from V and 4 bases from J; bases unmatched to any gene: 3. Germline CDR1 reads SGDLS; CDR2 reads YYNGEE. The CDR3 reads CASSVGLAPTGELFF. CDR3 DNA: TGTGCCAGCAGCGTAGGACTAGCTCCCACCGGGGAGCTGTTTTTT.

V is TRBV19 and J is TRBJ1-5; possibly TRBD1 for D (5 bases). The germline gives CDR1 LNHDA, CDR2 SQIVND (reference sequence). Deletions cut 6 bases from V and 3 bases from J, with 15 bases between. The CDR3 is 15 residues long. CDR3 DNA: TGTGCCAGTAGCCCGGGCACAGGCCTCAATCAGCCCCAGCATTTT. This sequence encodes CASSPGTGLNQPQHF.

This clone appeared a single time. The V gene is TRBV24-1, the J gene TRBJ2-3; TRBD1 might be the D (5 bases). The CDR3 extends over 14 amino acids. The ends were cut back, 2 bases at V and 2 bases at J, with 7 bases in the middle. Germline V lookup: CDR1 KGHDR, CDR2 SFDVKD. CDR3 DNA: TGTGCCACCAGTGATTGGGGCGTCACAGATACGCAGTATTTT. Translating gives CATSDWGVTDTQYF.

V and J are TRBV4-1 and TRBJ1-2; 7 bases match TRBD1. The ends lost 3 bases at V and 4 bases at J; junction bases unmatched: 20. Germline assignment: CDR1 MGHRA and CDR2 YSYEKL. The CDR3 sequence is 19 residues long. The CDR3 loop is CASSHQGGTGERGLYGYTF. The CDR3 nucleotides read TGCGCCAGCAGCCACCAGGGAGGCACAGGGGAGAGGGGCCTCTATGGCTACACCTTC.

CDR3 protein: CASSSLGRGEIYNEQFF. The CDR3 coding sequence is TGTGCCAGCAGCTCCCTGGGCAGGGGCGAAATATACAATGAGCAGTTCTTC. This chain connects TRBV7-9 to TRBJ2-1; possible D gene TRBD1, 6 bases. Between the trimmed V and J ends, which lost 4 bases and 4 bases, there was a span of 20 bases. This CDR3 is 17 amino acids long. Germline CDR1 and CDR2: SEHNR and FQNEAQ (reference sequence). Complete variable domain (other parts from reference TRBV7-9 and TRBJ2-1): DTGVSQNPRHKITKRGQNVTFRCDPISEHNRLYWYRQTLGQGPEFLTYFQNEAQLEKSRLLSDRFSAERPKGSFSTLEIQRTEQGDSAMYLCASSSLGRGEIYNEQFFGPGTRLTVL.

The genes are TRBV5-1 and TRBJ2-5; 8 positions match TRBD2. The CDR3 contains 17 residues. From germline, CDR1 is SGHRS and CDR2 YFSETQ. Trimming removed 0 bases from V and 3 bases from J; junction bases left unmatched: 10. The CDR3 spells CASSLGYPGGPKETQYF. The CDR3 DNA sequence: TGCGCCAGCAGCTTGGGGTATCCGGGGGGGCCTAAAGAGACCCAGTACTTC.

The chain carries TRBV5-1 and TRBJ2-7; 8 nucleotides agree with TRBD1. Trimming at V came to 5 bases and at J to 6 bases, leaving 7 bases not matched to a gene. The CDR3 has 13 amino acids. The germline V gene encodes CDR1 SGHRS and CDR2 YFSETQ. The CDR3 DNA sequence: TGCGCCAGCAGGACAGATACAGGGGGCGAGCAGTACTTC. Protein: CASRTDTGGEQYF.

The chain links TRBV6-6 to TRBJ1-1; the match to TRBD1 covers 10 bases. V trimming: 6 bases; J trimming: 5 bases; junction bases outside the gene matches: 12. This CDR3 has 16 residues. The germline V gene has CDR1 MNHNY and CDR2 SVGAGI (reference sequence). For the CDR3, the DNA is TGTGCCAGCAGGGGGACCCAGACAGGGGGCATAACTGAAGCTTTCTTT. Its protein product is CASRGTQTGGITEAFF.

This clone was seen once. The rearrangement joins TRBV24-1 to TRBJ1-5; 11 nucleotides agree with TRBD1. The V segment lost 9 bases and the J segment 5 bases; nucleotides outside the gene matches: 5. This CDR3 region has 14 residues. Germline V gene sequence: CDR1 KGHDR, CDR2 SFDVKD. CDR3 nucleotides: TGTGCCACCGGCCGGGGACAGGGGGATCAGCCCCAGCATTTT. This codes for CATGRGQGDQPQHF.

This clone is a singleton in its sample. An end of the junction does not agree with germline; a read error may underlie this. The chain joins TRBV3-1 (or the pseudogene TRBV3-2) to TRBJ1-5, with TRBD1 matching 8 bases. The germline gives CDR1 LGHDT, CDR2 YNNKEL (reference sequence). The CDR3 is 12 amino acids. The CDR3 DNA is TGTGCCAGCAGCCCAGGACAGGGACGCCTCTTTTTT. Translated: CASSPGQGRLFF.

This chain uses TRBV5-8 with TRBJ1-2, with 7 bases identical to TRBD1. V lost 0 bases and J lost 13; bases outside the gene matches: 6. The CDR3 is made up of 12 amino acids. Germline values: CDR1 SGHTS, CDR2 YDEGEE. This chain's CDR3 is CASSLGSYRGTF. DNA of the CDR3: TGTGCCAGCAGCTTGGGTTCGTACAGGGGCACCTTC.

The CDR3 region has the DNA TGTGCCAGTAGCAATTGGGGCAGGGACTACTATGGCTACACCTTC. It translates to CASSNWGRDYYGYTF. The V gene is TRBV19, the J gene TRBJ1-2, with TRBD1 as a possible D gene (5 bases). Trimming took off 6 bases at V and 3 bases at J, with 17 bases between the two ends. The CDR3 consists of 15 residues. Looked up from germline, CDR1 is LNHDA and CDR2 is SQIVND (reference sequence).

The chain couples TRBV21-1 to TRBJ1-3; the table's D call TRBD1 went unverified against the DNA. TRBV21-1 is a known pseudogene. The CDR3 is 15 residues long. CDR3 nucleotides: TGTGCCAGCTCCTCTGGACAGTCTACTGGAAACACCATATATTTT. Translating gives CASSSGQSTGNTIYF.

Only one count was recorded for this clone. The chain recombines TRBV7-2 with TRBJ2-2; TRBD1 matches at 8 bases. CDR1 and CDR2 from the germline V gene are SGHTA and FQGNSA. Unmatched junction bases numbered 3, after V lost 2 bases and J lost 4 bases. CDR3 length: 15 amino acids. CDR3 bases: TGTGCCAGCAGCTTAATACAGGGGGGCACCGGGGAGCTGTTTTTT. Protein product: CASSLIQGGTGELFF. Supplemented by reference TRBV7-2 and TRBJ2-2, the full variable domain reads GAGVSQSPSNKVTEKGKDVELRCDPISGHTALYWYRQSLGQGLEFLIYFQGNSAPDKSGLPSDRFSAERTGGSVSTLTIQRTQQEDSAVYLCASSLIQGGTGELFFGEGSRLTVL.

The rearrangement links TRBV5-1 to TRBJ1-1, with D uncertain. This CDR3 has 13 amino acids. V lost 0 bases and J 3 bases, leaving 6 bases between the germline ends. The germline gives CDR1 SGHRS, CDR2 YFSETQ. CDR3 DNA: TGCGCCAGCAGCTTGGTACTAGACACTGAAGCTTTCTTT. As protein: CASSLVLDTEAFF.

The chain combines TRBV29-1 with TRBJ1-2; D is unclear. With 4 bases removed from V and 4 bases from J, the gap between germline ends came to 13 bases. Germline V gene lookup returns CDR1 SQVTM and CDR2 ANQGSEA. This CDR3 has 13 residues. The CDR3 loop reads CSVVAGSGYGYTF. CDR3 nucleotides: TGCAGCGTTGTAGCGGGGAGCGGCTATGGCTACACCTTC.

The genes are TRBV7-3 and TRBJ2-1, with TRBD1 identical over 10 bases. The CDR3 spans 15 residues. The germline V gene encodes CDR1 SGHTA and CDR2 FQGTGA. The V gene end was trimmed by 2 bases and the J gene end by 6 bases; junction bases not matched to a gene: 4. The CDR3 DNA reads as TGTGCCAGCAGCTTAGGGACAGGGGTTTTCAATGAGCAGTTCTTC. This sequence encodes CASSLGTGVFNEQFF. The variable domain in full, completed from reference TRBV7-3 and TRBJ2-1, reads GAGVSQTPSNKVTEKGKYVELRCDPISGHTALYWYRQSLGQGPEFLIYFQGTGAADDSGLPNDRFFAVRPEGSVSTLKIQRTERGDSAVYLCASSLGTGVFNEQFFGPGTRLTVL.

This chain connects TRBV6-5 to TRBJ1-1; TRBD1 matches 11 bases. The germline gives CDR1 MNHEY, CDR2 SVGAGI. Trimming took 6 bases from V and 4 from J; bases not matched to a gene: 7. The CDR3 spans 15 residues. This CDR3 is CASSGQGAVGTEAFF. The CDR3 DNA is TGTGCCAGCAGCGGACAGGGGGCGGTCGGCACTGAAGCTTTCTTT.

This chain uses TRBV4-2 with TRBJ1-3, with D hard to call. Germline lookup yields CDR1 LGHNA and CDR2 YNFKEQ. V gave up 0 bases and J gave up 4 bases, with 4 bases separating them. CDR3 length equals 13 residues. CDR3 region: CASSQDRGNTIYF. CDR3 sequence (DNA): TGTGCCAGCAGCCAAGACAGGGGAAACACCATATATTTT.